This T cell receptor beta chain is from a study of human T cells and chemical hapten exposure. Study at large: 2% DPC applied to a roughly 2 cm by roughly 2 cm arm area sensitized donors.

V shed 1 base and J shed 0 bases, with 10 bases lying between them. The CDR3 has 16 residues. As handled by the study authors: From around 25,000 to 690,000 TCRs were found per sample, with a median of approximately 96,000. TCRdb reprocessed the RACE reads with MiXCR, giving one entry per CDR3 protein. The authors' filters were not applied to this entry. There are 150,000 to 200,000 distinct CDR3 sequences in the sample; 20% to 25% occur only once, and about 6.7% lies in the top ten. Time point reported: patch test 1, 2 weeks after DPC sensitization. Treatment described: therapeutic diphenylcyclopropenone sensitization with weekly scalp DPC.

This chain uses TRBV12-3 or TRBV12-4 with TRBJ1-3, with D possibly matching TRBD1 (5 bases). Sequences were derived from whole blood, sampled in connection with sensitization to the hapten diphenylcyclopropenone (DPC). This sequence was found in a woman between 45 and 60 years old with alopecia areata. Some clones in this sample may be carry-over from other donors' samples. The CDR3 loop is CASSLGQPFSGNTIYF. CDR3 nucleotides: TGTGCCAGCAGTTTAGGACAGCCGTTCTCTGGAAACACCATATATTTT.